This entry describes one T cell receptor beta chain. The authors reverse transcribed all of the isolated RNA, so sequencing captured expressed TCRB transcripts. Approximately 3.6 million reads, on average, came from each naive, central memory and regulatory T cell sample. Measured with immunoSEQ multiplex PCR; TCRdb has only the in-frame clones, and not every one. The table has 600,000 to 650,000 clones, about a sixth seen once. This sample is part of a study of beta chain features in type 1 diabetes. As for the study in general: Taken together, all samples contributed approximately 110 million examined sorted cells.

Germline CDR1 and CDR2: SGDLS and YYNGEE. This CDR3 spans 17 amino acids. V was pared by 0 bases and J by 1 base, with 13 bases between. Sorting that relied on CD45RO/CCR7/CD25/CD127/CD95/CD27 yielded CD4+ naive, central memory, regulatory and stem cell-like memory cells. The receptor comes from a man aged 18 to 29 in good health. The specimen sequenced was naive CD4+ T cells from blood. The chain couples TRBV9 to TRBJ2-2; the D gene is possibly TRBD2 (5 bases). The CDR3 sequence: CASSVELRAENTGELFF. The CDR3 region has the DNA TGTGCCAGCAGCGTAGAATTGAGGGCCGAGAACACCGGGGAGCTGTTTTTT.